Below are 2 T cell receptor beta chains sequenced from a single sample in a study of blood T cell repertoires in COVID-19. Sequenced by immunoSEQ multiplex PCR; TCRdb stores in-frame clones only, minus some. The sample comprises about 99,000 clones, 84% of which are singletons, and less than 2% rests with the top ten. Sequencing was done on a sample of peripheral blood. These receptors came from a man between 65 and 85 years old with active or convalescent COVID-19.

The J gene is TRBJ2-7, the V gene TRBV7-9, with 10 bases aligning to TRBD1. J was trimmed by 5 bases and V by 5 bases; bases with no gene match: 9. CDR1 SEHNR and CDR2 FQNEAQ come from the germline V gene (reference sequence). The CDR3 has 15 amino acids. The CDR3, as DNA: TGTGCCAGCAGCCCCCCAGGGGACAGGGGACACGAGCAGTACTTC. Its translation: CASSPPGDRGHEQYF. Variable domain in full (rest from reference TRBV7-9 and TRBJ2-7): DTGVSQNPRHKITKRGQNVTFRCDPISEHNRLYWYRQTLGQGPEFLTYFQNEAQLEKSRLLSDRFSAERPKGSFSTLEIQRTEQGDSAMYLCASSPPGDRGHEQYFGPGTRLTVT.

J is TRBJ1-1 and V is TRBV24-1; 11 bases are a match to TRBD1. CDR1 and CDR2 (germline): KGHDR, SFDVKD. V was clipped by 7 bases and J by 4 bases; unmatched bases: 7. The CDR3 runs 15 residues. The DNA of the CDR3 is TGTGCCACCAGGGGGACAGGGGGAACGGGCACTGAAGCTTTCTTT. This sequence encodes CATRGTGGTGTEAFF.